This T cell receptor (beta chain) was recovered during a study of T cell responses to AZD1222 COVID-19 vaccine. Details on this clone: The antigen is undetermined.

Study-level results: Females made up more of the donors, who were largely white British, and clonal diversity may have come out too low. Reportedly, nearly half of unique spike TCRs recognized epitopes outside B.1.351/B.1.1.7 mutations. Among AZD1222 vaccinees, only six were seropositive at baseline.

The germline V and J ends were trimmed by 3 bases and 8 bases, with 14 bases remaining between them. There are 13 residues in the CDR3. In germline, CDR1 is DFQATT, CDR2 SNEGSKA (reference sequence). Using immunoSEQ multiplex PCR, the repertoire was profiled, and TCRdb retains in-frame clones only, with some absent. The sample records 68,000 or so clones, around 83% being singletons. Material: peripheral blood, obtained on day 0 of AZD1222 vaccination. This receptor was obtained from an adult in good health. This chain connects TRBV20-1 to TRBJ2-1; D remains ambiguous. The CDR3 DNA reads as TGCAGTGCTAGTACGAATAGTCTCGATGAGCAGTTCTTC. This translates into CSASTNSLDEQFF.